This TCR beta chain was identified in a study of cytomegalovirus exposure and HLA in healthy donors. General study results and limits: Analysis was carried out at a later point, and it linked a missense DCLRE1C variant to TCR beta V- and J-gene trimming. Researchers catalogued roughly 150 TCR beta chains as cytomegalovirus-associated.

V trimming: 5 bases; J trimming: 0 bases; junction bases outside the gene matches: 10. Germline V lookup: CDR1 MNHEY, CDR2 SMNVEV (reference sequence). The CDR3 sequence is 16 residues long. Comments on this clone: Its antigen is unknown.

Primers: 60 Vbeta forward and 13 Jbeta reverse. Profiling relied on immunoSEQ multiplex PCR, and the TCRdb table lists in-frame clones only, not all of them. The sample includes under 200,000 clones, roughly three quarters of them seen just once. This clonotype originated in a male donor in good health and CMV-seropositive. The chain joins TRBV27 to TRBJ2-7; TRBD1 agrees at 7 bases. What was sequenced was PBMCs. CDR3 nucleotides: TGTGCCAGCAGTCCGGGACAGCGCGCCCTCTCCTACGAGCAGTACTTC. Its translation is CASSPGQRALSYEQYF.